This T cell receptor (beta chain) originates from a study of T cells after yellow fever vaccination. To note about this clonotype: Its matching antigen is unknown.

The study's findings and limits: Although most clonotypes did not, a small share appeared in both CD4 and CD8 compartments.

Germline V gives CDR1 SGHRS, CDR2 YFSETQ. The J segment lost 2 bases and the V segment lost 0 bases, leaving 3 bases of the junction unmatched. There are 15 residues in the CDR3. TCRdb re-analysed the 5' RACE reads in MiXCR, keeping a single row per CDR3 protein. Of hundreds of thousands of distinct CDR3 sequences detected, roughly 14% appear once; the ten largest clones hold more than 13%. The sequence derives from a man younger than 45 who received the YFV17D yellow fever vaccine. The rearrangement links TRBV5-1 to TRBJ2-7, with 9 bases aligning to TRBD2. The sample in question was PBMCs, obtained on the day of the yellow fever booster vaccination. DNA for the CDR3: TGCGCCAGCAGCTTGGCTCCTAGCGGGGCCTACGAGCAGTACTTC. Translated, it gives CASSLAPSGAYEQYF.